This TCR beta chain was obtained from a study of CD4 T cells in relation to SARS-CoV-2 and coronaviruses. The CDR3 totals 13 residues. Trimming took 4 bases from V and 6 from J; bases not matched to a gene: 4. Germline loops: CDR1 SGHDN, CDR2 FVKESK. This clone appeared a few times. Antigen specificity is unknown. Here immunoSEQ multiplex PCR was the method, and the copy in TCRdb shows in-frame clones only, minus some. Of 15,000 to 20,000 clones in the sample, 75% to 85% were seen once. CD4+ T cells from unexposed donors were obtained before the COVID-19 pandemic (2011-2018). Isolation of CD4+ T cells took place after nine to ten days in culture.

The chain couples TRBV14 to TRBJ1-2; 8 nucleotides match TRBD1. The TCR originated in a human donor in good health. The source material was CD4+ T cells from PBMCs, cultured in vitro. The CDR3 DNA is TGTGCCAGCAGCCGGACAGGGTTAGATGGCTACACCTTC. It translates to CASSRTGLDGYTF.